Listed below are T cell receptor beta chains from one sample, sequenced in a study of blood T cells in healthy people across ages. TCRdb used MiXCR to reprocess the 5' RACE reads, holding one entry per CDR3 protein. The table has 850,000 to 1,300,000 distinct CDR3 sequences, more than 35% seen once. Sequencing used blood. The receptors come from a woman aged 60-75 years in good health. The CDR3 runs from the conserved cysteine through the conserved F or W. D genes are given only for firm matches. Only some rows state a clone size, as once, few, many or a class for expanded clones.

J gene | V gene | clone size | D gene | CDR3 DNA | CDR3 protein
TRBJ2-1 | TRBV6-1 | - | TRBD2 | TGTGCCAGCAGTGTAGCGGGAGCAAGTGGTGAGCAGTTCTTC | CASSVAGASGEQFF
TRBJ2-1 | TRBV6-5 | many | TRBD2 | TGTGCCAGCTCCCCACCGGGACTAGCGGGCAATGAGCAGTTCTTC | CASSPPGLAGNEQFF
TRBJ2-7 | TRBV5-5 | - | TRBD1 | TGTGCCAGCAGCCCCACAGGGGATGCCTACGAGCAGTACTTC | CASSPTGDAYEQYF
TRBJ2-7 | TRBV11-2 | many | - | TGTGCCAGCAGCTTAGATCCAGGGGCCTACGAGCAGTACTTC | CASSLDPGAYEQYF
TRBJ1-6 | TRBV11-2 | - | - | TGTGCCAGCAGCTTAGTCTCATATAATTCACCCCTCCACTTT | CASSLVSYNSPLHF
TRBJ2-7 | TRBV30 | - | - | TGTGCCTGGTCAGAGGGCTACGAGCAGTACTTC | CAWSEGYEQYF
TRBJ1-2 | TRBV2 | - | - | TGTGCCAGCACCGGGGGAGCAGGGAGGAATGGCTACACCTTC | CASTGGAGRNGYTF
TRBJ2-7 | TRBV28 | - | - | TGTGCCAGCAGGCTTGCCCAGGGTACCTCCTACGAGCAGTACTTC | CASRLAQGTSYEQYF
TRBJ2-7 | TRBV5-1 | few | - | TGCGCCAGCAGCTTTCAACGCGAGCAGTACTTC | CASSFQREQYF
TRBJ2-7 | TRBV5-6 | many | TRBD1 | TGTGCCAGCAGCTTGGCTGGGACAGCCTCCTACGAGCAGTACTTC | CASSLAGTASYEQYF
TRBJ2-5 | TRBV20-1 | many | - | TGCAGTGCTATGAGCTACCAAGAGACCCAGTACTTC | CSAMSYQETQYF
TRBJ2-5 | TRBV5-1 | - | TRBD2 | TGCGCCAGCAGCACCGGACTAGCGGGAGTTCAAGAGACCCAGTACTTC | CASSTGLAGVQETQYF
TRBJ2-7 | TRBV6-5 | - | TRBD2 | TGTGCCAGCAGTTATAAGACTAGCGTCTACAATGAGCAGTACTTC | CASSYKTSVYNEQYF
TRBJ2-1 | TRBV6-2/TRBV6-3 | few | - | TGTGCCAGCAGACTACCGTTTAGCTCCTACAATGAGCAGTTCTTC | CASRLPFSSYNEQFF
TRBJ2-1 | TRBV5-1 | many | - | TGCGCCAGCAGCTCCAGGTGGGGGGCTAGGGTCAATGAGCAGTTCTTC | CASSSRWGARVNEQFF
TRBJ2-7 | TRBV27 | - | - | TGTGCCAGCAGTCCGCTGACGGGACCTCTCACCTGGGGCGAGCAGTACTTC | CASSPLTGPLTWGEQYF
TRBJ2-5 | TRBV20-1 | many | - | TGCAGTGCTAGAGATTCCCGGGACACGAGGGAGACCCAGTACTTC | CSARDSRDTRETQYF
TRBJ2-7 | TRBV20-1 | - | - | TGCAGTGCTAGGCAGACAGGAGGTTCCTACGAGCAGTACTTC | CSARQTGGSYEQYF
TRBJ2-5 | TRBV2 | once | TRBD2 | TGTGCCAGCAGTGGATGGTGGGAGGGCCAGAAGGAGACCCAGTACTTC | CASSGWWEGQKETQYF
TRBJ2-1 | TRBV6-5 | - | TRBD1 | TGTGCCAGCAGTTACGGGACAGGGGGCCTATGGAATGAGCAGTTCTTC | CASSYGTGGLWNEQFF
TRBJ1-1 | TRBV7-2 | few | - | TGTGCCAGCAGTTTCTCTGGCACTGAAGCTTTCTTT | CASSFSGTEAFF
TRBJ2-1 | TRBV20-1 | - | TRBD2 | TGCAGTGCTAGAGGCCCCTCCGGGGGGGAGAATGAGCAGTTCTTC | CSARGPSGGENEQFF
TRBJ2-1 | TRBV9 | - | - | TGTGCCAGCAACCAACCTGGGGGCAGGGTCAATGAGCAGTTCTTC | CASNQPGGRVNEQFF
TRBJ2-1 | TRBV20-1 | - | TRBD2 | TGCAGTGCTAGAGATCGGGGCTGGGGAAGCGGGAGAAACAATGAGCAGTTCTTC | CSARDRGWGSGRNNEQFF
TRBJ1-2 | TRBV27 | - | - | TGTGCCAGCAGTTTACGACAAAAAGCTAACTATGGCTACACCTTC | CASSLRQKANYGYTF
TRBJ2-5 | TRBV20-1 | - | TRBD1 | TGCAGTGCTAACAGGGGGCTGTTGTCGGAGACCCAGTACTTC | CSANRGLLSETQYF
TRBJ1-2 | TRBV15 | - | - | TGTGCCACCAGCACCTCATCAGGGGTGGGTGGCTACACCTTC | CATSTSSGVGGYTF
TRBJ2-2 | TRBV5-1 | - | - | TGCGCCAGCAGCGCCACCCAAAACGGGGAGCTGTTTTTT | CASSATQNGELFF
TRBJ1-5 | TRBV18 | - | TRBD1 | TGTGCCAGCTCACGTGCGACAGGGGATAGCAATCAGCCCCAGCATTTT | CASSRATGDSNQPQHF
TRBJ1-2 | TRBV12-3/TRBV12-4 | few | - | TGTGCCAGCAGTTTAGGGAGGACGGGCACCTTC | CASSLGRTGTF
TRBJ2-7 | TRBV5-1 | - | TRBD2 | TGCGCCAGCAGCTGGGGTAGCGGGCTTCCCTACGAGCAGTACTTC | CASSWGSGLPYEQYF
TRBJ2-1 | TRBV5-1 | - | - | TGCGCCAGCAGTCCACAGTTCAATGAGCAGTTCTTC | CASSPQFNEQFF
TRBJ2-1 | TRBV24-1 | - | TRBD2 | TGTGCCACCACTGCAGGGCTAGCGGGAACGAATGAGCAGTTCTTC | CATTAGLAGTNEQFF
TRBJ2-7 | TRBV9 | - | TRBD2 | TGTGCCAGCAGCGTAGGAACTAGCGGGGACTACGAGCAGTACTTC | CASSVGTSGDYEQYF
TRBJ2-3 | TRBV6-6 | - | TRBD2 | TGTGCCAGCAGGACGGGACTAGCGGGGCGCCTTAATACGCAGTATTTT | CASRTGLAGRLNTQYF
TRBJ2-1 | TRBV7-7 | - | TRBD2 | TGTGCCAGCAGCTCCCAACTCGGACTAGCGGGAGCCCATGAGCAGTTCTTC | CASSSQLGLAGAHEQFF
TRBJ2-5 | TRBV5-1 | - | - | TGCGCCAGCAGCTTAGCGCACAGTGAACCAGGAAGGCAGTACTTC | CASSLAHSEPGRQYF
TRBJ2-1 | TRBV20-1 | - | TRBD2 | TGCAGTGCTAGAGATCGAGCTAGCGGGAGGAATGAGCAGTTCTTC | CSARDRASGRNEQFF